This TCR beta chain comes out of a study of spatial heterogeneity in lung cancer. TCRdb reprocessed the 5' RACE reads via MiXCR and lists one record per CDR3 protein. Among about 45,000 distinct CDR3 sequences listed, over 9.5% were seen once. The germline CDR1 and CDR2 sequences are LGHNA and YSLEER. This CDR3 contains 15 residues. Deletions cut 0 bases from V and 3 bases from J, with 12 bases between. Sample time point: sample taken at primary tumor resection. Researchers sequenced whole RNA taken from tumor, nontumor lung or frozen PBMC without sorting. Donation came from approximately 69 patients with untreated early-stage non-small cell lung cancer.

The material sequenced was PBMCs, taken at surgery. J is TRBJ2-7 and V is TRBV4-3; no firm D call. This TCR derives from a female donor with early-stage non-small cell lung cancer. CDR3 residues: CASSQDLSQVYEQYF. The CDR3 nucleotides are TGCGCCAGCAGCCAAGACCTGAGTCAAGTCTACGAGCAGTACTTC.